The rows below give T cell receptor beta chains drawn from one sample of a study of cytomegalovirus exposure and HLA in healthy donors. Profiling relied on immunoSEQ multiplex PCR, and the TCRdb table lists in-frame clones only, not all of them. The table lists about 140,000 clones, 80% of them singletons. The sequencing input was PBMCs. These receptor sequences come from a woman in her 40s in good health and CMV-seronegative. CDR3s include the opening cysteine and the closing phenylalanine or tryptophan. The D gene is left open where the match is weak. Size is omitted from some rows. Given values are once, few, many or a class for expanded clones.

D gene	V gene	clone size	J gene	CDR3 DNA	CDR3 protein
.	TRBV11-3	.	TRBJ2-3	TGTGCCAGCAGCTTAGGTTCCAGCGCCACAGATACGCAGTATTTT	CASSLGSSATDTQYF
.	TRBV5-5	.	TRBJ2-3	TGTGCCAGCAGCGCCGTTCGTACGACTAGCACAGATACGCAGTATTTT	CASSAVRTTSTDTQYF
TRBD2	TRBV28	once	TRBJ2-4	TGTGCCAGCAGTACTTCCGGGACTAGGGTTTCAAGCTCCAAAAACAGTCAGTACTTC	CASSTSGTRVSSSKNSQYF
TRBD2	TRBV7-8	few	TRBJ2-1	TGTGCCAGCACCCCTAGCGGGGGGACCTACAATGAGCAGTTCTTC	CASTPSGGTYNEQFF
.	TRBV18	.	TRBJ2-7	TGTGCCAGCTCACCACCTGCAGGGTCGGGCGAGCAGTACTTC	CASSPPAGSGEQYF
TRBD1	TRBV28	once	TRBJ1-2	TGTGCCAGCGAGACAGGGAACTATGGCTACACCTTC	CASETGNYGYTF
TRBD1	TRBV9	.	TRBJ1-6	TGTGCCAGCAGCGTAGATGGGACAGGGGTTTCACCCCTCCACTTT	CASSVDGTGVSPLHF
.	TRBV28	few	TRBJ1-2	TGTGCCAGCAGTTCGCAGGAGGCTGGCTACACCTTC	CASSSQEAGYTF
.	TRBV6-5	.	TRBJ2-1	TGTGCCAGCGGCTTCAACTCCTACAATGAGCAGTTCTTC	CASGFNSYNEQFF
.	TRBV7-2	.	TRBJ2-1	TGTGCCAGCAGCCTGGGCGACCTAGCGCCCTCCTACAATGAGCAGTTCTTC	CASSLGDLAPSYNEQFF
.	TRBV7-9	.	TRBJ1-5	TGTGCCAGCAGTTGGGACATGTGGCAGCCCCAGCATTTT	CASSWDMWQPQHF
.	TRBV2	.	TRBJ2-6	TGTGCCAGCAGTGGAGACTACACCATCCTCCTAAGGGCCAACGTCCTGACTTTC	CASSGDYTILLRANVLTF
.	TRBV6-5	.	TRBJ2-1	TGTGCCAGCAGTTACTCAGTAACAAGCTCCTACAATGAGCAGTTCTTC	CASSYSVTSSYNEQFF
.	TRBV6-6	.	TRBJ2-7	TGTGCCAGCACCAAGGAGGACTTTGCCTACGAGCAGTACTTC	CASTKEDFAYEQYF
.	TRBV4-3	.	TRBJ1-2	TGCGCCAGCAGCCCCGACATAACCGATGGCTACACCTTC	CASSPDITDGYTF
.	TRBV6-5	.	TRBJ2-5	TGTGCCAGCAGTTACTCCGGGGGCCAAGAGACCCAGTACTTC	CASSYSGGQETQYF
TRBD1	TRBV19	few	TRBJ1-5	TGTGCCAGTAGTCTCGACAGGGGGCAAATGGGCAATCAGCCCCAGCATTTT	CASSLDRGQMGNQPQHF
.	TRBV19	.	TRBJ2-1	TGTGCCAGTACCGACAGGACTCGTAACGATGAGCAGTTCTTC	CASTDRTRNDEQFF
TRBD1	TRBV5-4	.	TRBJ1-1	TGTGCCAGCAGCTCAATCACAGGGGTGAACACTGAAGCTTTCTTT	CASSSITGVNTEAFF
.	TRBV21-1	once	TRBJ2-3	TGTGCCAGCCCCAGGACTAGCGGGGGGCGGGATACGCAGTATTTT	CASPRTSGGRDTQYF
TRBD2	TRBV10-3	once	TRBJ2-7	TGTGCCATCAGTATAAATAGCGGGGTCGGCGACGAGCAGTACTTC	CAISINSGVGDEQYF
TRBD2	TRBV9	few	TRBJ2-7	TGTGCCAGCAGCGTCGCAGCGGGGGAGCAGTACTTC	CASSVAAGEQYF
TRBD2	TRBV7-2	.	TRBJ2-7	TGTGCCAGCAGCTTAGGGACTAGCGACTCCTACGAGCAGTACTTC	CASSLGTSDSYEQYF
TRBD2	TRBV2	.	TRBJ2-1	TGTGCCAGCAGCGAACAACTAGCGGGAGGGATCGGTGAGCAGTTCTTC	CASSEQLAGGIGEQFF
.	TRBV5-6	.	TRBJ1-6	TGTGCCAGCAGCTTGGTTCCAGGGATTAATTCACCCCTCCACTTT	CASSLVPGINSPLHF
TRBD2	TRBV5-4	.	TRBJ2-1	TGTGCCTACCAACTAGCGGGAGGTTACAATGAGCAGTTCTTC	CAYQLAGGYNEQFF
.	TRBV5-4	.	TRBJ2-3	TGTGCCAGCAGCCCAAGCACAGATACGCAGTATTTT	CASSPSTDTQYF
TRBD1	TRBV7-3	once	TRBJ2-4	TGTGCCAGCAGCTTATGGGGACAGGGATTAGCCAAAAACATTCAGTACTTC	CASSLWGQGLAKNIQYF
.	TRBV6-1	.	TRBJ2-7	TGTGCCAGCAGCGCTCTCCCGGGTCGATTCTACGAGCAGTACTTC	CASSALPGRFYEQYF
.	TRBV28	.	TRBJ2-1	TGTGCCAGCAGTCCCGACAGTTCGACCTACAATGAGCAGTTCTTC	CASSPDSSTYNEQFF
.	TRBV6-1	.	TRBJ2-1	TGTGCCAGCAGCGCTTCTGGGCTCAATGAGCAGTTCTTC	CASSASGLNEQFF
.	TRBV6-5	.	TRBJ1-2	TGTGCCAGCAGCACAGATGGGACAAACTATGGCTACACCTTC	CASSTDGTNYGYTF
TRBD1	TRBV7-9	few	TRBJ1-1	TGTGCCAGCAGCTTTTCAGCGCAGGGGGGGAACACTGAAGCTTTCTTT	CASSFSAQGGNTEAFF
TRBD1	TRBV28	.	TRBJ1-4	TGTGCCACCCTCGCGGGACAGGGTGTAAAACTGTTTTTT	CATLAGQGVKLFF
TRBD1	TRBV7-2	.	TRBJ2-1	TGTGCCAGCAGCTTAGGTTCCCCTCGGACAGGGGGCAATGAGCAGTTCTTC	CASSLGSPRTGGNEQFF